The following is a T cell receptor beta chain sequence with its context. This clone's antigen is unknown. No qualities accompany the bases; no much larger clone lies one base away. The CDR3, cysteine through phenylalanine, is 12 amino acids long. Left in the record is the CDR3 DNA by itself, 36 bases read in frame from the first base. The CDR1 and CDR2 encoded by the germline V gene are MNHEY and SVGAGI. Trimming costs V 5 bases and J 6 bases, and their ends lie 5 bases apart. The data were taken from a study of T-cell memory formation after mild COVID-19 (dated by TCRdb to the early 2020s). Regarding the complete study: TCR sequence clusters from the two donors were largely donor specific. Longitudinal TCRalpha and TCRbeta repertoire sequencing tracked T-cell clones expanding and contracting after mild COVID-19 in a couple of donors. The cohort comprised two young, previously healthy adult volunteers, one female and one male.

Ficoll-Paque density gradient centrifugation was used to isolate PBMCs. The sequencing machine was an Illumina NovaSeq 6000. TCRalpha and TCRbeta cDNA libraries were built by 5'RACE with constant-segment primers, adding sample barcodes and unique molecular identifiers. RNA was extracted from every sample with Trizol reagent. Amplification of the libraries took two PCR steps, and the second step added a second sample barcode plus Illumina TruSeq adapters. The libraries were sequenced on an Illumina NovaSeq using 2 x 150 bp paired-end reads. The original pipeline was this. The reads were demultiplexed and collapsed into UMI-guided consensus sequences using migec v1.2.7. Using mixcr v2.1.11, UMI consensuses were aligned to TRA and TRB V and J templates and then assembled into clonotypes. Clonotypes were classified as expanded or contracted when called significant by both edgeR and NoisET, with noise models trained on biological replicates. For edgeR calls, the thresholds were a false discovery rate-adjusted p below 0.01 and a log2 fold-change of 1. As an exploratory analysis of dynamics, PCA with hierarchical clustering was applied to max-normalized trajectories of the 1000 most abundant clonotypes. Separately sequenced CD4+ and CD8+ repertoires were used to assign a CD4 or CD8 phenotype to each responding clone. The public reads were run again by TCRdb, first through fastp at Q25 and then through MiXCR, and only productive beta chains were kept. Entries are consolidated by CDR3 protein sequence, retaining the most common genes and DNA. What appears here as the V and J calls and clone size reflects TCRdb's work, not the paper's. The sample table records about 340,000 distinct CDR3 sequences; 21% of these occur just once. Clones ranked in the top ten supply around an eighth of the sample.

The research as a whole found: Contracting CD4+ clones appeared mostly in the CM and EM memory subsets, whereas CD8+ clones were enriched in EMRA. SARS-CoV-2 specificity of the second-wave clones peaking on day 37 was not confirmed. Only a couple of mild cases were covered by the study, and larger cohorts that include severe cases with pre-infection samples were considered necessary. The detection of some responding clones in pre-infection memory suggests that pre-existing cross-reactive memory T cells joined the SARS-CoV-2 response. Balanced CD4/CD8 phenotypes were observed for clones contracting from day 15 to 85, whereas a bias towards CD4+ was observed for a second wave of clones expanding from day 15 to 37.

The chain joins TRBV6-5 to TRBJ1-6, with the D segment identity uncertain. Sequencing was done on a sample of PBMCs or a T cell subset sorted from them (not recorded which). This receptor was identified in an adult woman who had mild COVID-19 (a few samples of this study predate the infection). The sample titles of this study are shuffled in the database, so cell type and time point are left out; the donor was told from shared clones. The CDR3 region: CASSQFNSPLHF. The DNA sequence is given as TGTGCCAGCAGTCAATTTAATTCACCCCTCCACTTT.